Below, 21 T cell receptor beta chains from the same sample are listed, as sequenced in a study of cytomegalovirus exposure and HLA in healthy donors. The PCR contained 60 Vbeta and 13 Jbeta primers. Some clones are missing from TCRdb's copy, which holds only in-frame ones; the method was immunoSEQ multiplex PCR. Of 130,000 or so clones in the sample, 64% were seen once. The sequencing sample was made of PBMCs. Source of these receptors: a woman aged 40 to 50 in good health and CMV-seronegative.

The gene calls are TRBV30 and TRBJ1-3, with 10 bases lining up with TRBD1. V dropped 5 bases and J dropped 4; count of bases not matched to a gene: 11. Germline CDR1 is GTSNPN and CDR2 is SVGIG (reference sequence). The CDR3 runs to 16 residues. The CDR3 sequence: CAWEPGQGWKGNTIYF. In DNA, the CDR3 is TGTGCCTGGGAGCCGGGACAGGGGTGGAAAGGAAACACCATATATTTT.

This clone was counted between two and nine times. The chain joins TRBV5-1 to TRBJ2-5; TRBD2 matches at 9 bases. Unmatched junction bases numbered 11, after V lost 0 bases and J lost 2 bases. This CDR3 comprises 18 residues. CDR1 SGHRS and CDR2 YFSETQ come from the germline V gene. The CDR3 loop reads CASSLESATSGRQETQYF. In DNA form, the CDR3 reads TGCGCCAGCAGCTTGGAGTCTGCGACCAGCGGGAGGCAAGAGACCCAGTACTTC.

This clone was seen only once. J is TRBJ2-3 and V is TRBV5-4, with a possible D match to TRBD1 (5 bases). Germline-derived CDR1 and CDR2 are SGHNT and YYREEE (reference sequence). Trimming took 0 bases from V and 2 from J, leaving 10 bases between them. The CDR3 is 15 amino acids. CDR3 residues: CASSLGGYNTDTQYF. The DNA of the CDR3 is TGTGCCAGCAGCTTGGGGGGCTACAACACAGATACGCAGTATTTT.

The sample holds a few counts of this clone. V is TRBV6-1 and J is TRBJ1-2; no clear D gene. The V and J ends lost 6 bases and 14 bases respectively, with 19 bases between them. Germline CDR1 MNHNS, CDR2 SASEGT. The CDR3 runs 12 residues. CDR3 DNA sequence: TGTGCCAGCAGCGACTGGACGGGAGCAGAGACCTTC. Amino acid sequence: CASSDWTGAETF.

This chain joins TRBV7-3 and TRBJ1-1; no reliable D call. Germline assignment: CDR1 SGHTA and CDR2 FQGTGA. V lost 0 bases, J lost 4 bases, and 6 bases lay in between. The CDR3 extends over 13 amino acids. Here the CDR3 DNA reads TGTGCCAGCAGCTTAACCGGGTTCACTGAAGCTTTCTTT. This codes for CASSLTGFTEAFF.

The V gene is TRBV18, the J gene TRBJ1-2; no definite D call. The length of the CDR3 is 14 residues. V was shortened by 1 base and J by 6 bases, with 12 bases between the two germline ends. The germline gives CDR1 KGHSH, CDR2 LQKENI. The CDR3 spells CASSPRNSGDGYTF. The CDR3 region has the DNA TGTGCCAGCTCACCACGGAACAGCGGGGATGGCTACACCTTC.

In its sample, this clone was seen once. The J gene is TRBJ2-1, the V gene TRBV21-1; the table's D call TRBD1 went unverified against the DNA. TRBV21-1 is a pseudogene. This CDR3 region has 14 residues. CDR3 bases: TGTGCCAGCACCGTAGGACAGGGAAGGAATGAGCAGTTCTTC. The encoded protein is CASTVGQGRNEQFF.

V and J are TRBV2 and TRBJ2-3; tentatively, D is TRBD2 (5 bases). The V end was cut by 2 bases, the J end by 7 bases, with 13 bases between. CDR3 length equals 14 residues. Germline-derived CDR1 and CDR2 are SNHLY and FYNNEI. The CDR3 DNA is TGTGCCAGCAGTGAATTCGCGGGTTCAAATACGCAGTATTTT. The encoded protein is CASSEFAGSNTQYF.

This CDR3 is CASSFGGSRQPQHF. CDR3 DNA: TGTGCCAGCAGCTTTGGGGGCAGTAGGCAGCCCCAGCATTTT. The chain employs TRBV7-2 and TRBJ1-5; D might be TRBD1 (6 bases). CDR1 and CDR2 from the germline V gene are SGHTA and FQGNSA. This CDR3 spans 14 amino acids. V lost 3 bases and J lost 7, with 13 bases in between.

The CDR3 DNA reads as TGTGCCAGCAGTGAAGTTAACGCAGGGGTGTCCTACAATGAGCAGTTCTTC. Translating it yields CASSEVNAGVSYNEQFF. This chain links TRBV6-1 with TRBJ2-1, with TRBD1 as a possible D gene (6 bases). The CDR3 runs 17 residues. The germline CDR1 and CDR2 sequences are MNHNS and SASEGT. Trimming shortened V by 1 base and J by 1 base, and 14 bases separated the two germline ends.

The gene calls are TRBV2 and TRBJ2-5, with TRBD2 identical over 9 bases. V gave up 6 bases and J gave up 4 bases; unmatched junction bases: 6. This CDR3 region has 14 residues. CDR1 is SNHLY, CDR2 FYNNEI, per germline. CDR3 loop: CASRAGLAGETQYF. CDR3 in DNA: TGTGCCAGCAGGGCGGGACTAGCTGGAGAGACCCAGTACTTC.

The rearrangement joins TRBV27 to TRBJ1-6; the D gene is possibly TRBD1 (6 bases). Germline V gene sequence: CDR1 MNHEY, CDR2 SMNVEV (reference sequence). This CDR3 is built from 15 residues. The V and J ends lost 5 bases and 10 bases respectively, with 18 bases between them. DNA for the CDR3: TGTGCCAGCAGTCCCCGGGGACAACGAGAATCACCCCTCCACTTT. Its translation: CASSPRGQRESPLHF.

The CDR3 sequence: CASSQGTGREQYF. The CDR3 coding sequence is TGCGCCAGCAGCCAGGGGACAGGGAGAGAGCAGTACTTC. The chain combines TRBV4-1 with TRBJ2-7; TRBD1 aligns across 9 bases. The ends lost 3 bases at V and 7 bases at J; junction bases unmatched: 4. Germline CDR1 is MGHRA and CDR2 is YSYEKL. This CDR3 region has 13 residues.

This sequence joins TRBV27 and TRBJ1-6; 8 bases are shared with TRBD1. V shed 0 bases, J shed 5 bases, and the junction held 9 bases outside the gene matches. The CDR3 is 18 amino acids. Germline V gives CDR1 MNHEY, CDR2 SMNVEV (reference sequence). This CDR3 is CASSLSRDRPVDNSPLHF. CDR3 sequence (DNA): TGTGCCAGCAGTTTATCGCGGGACAGGCCCGTAGATAATTCACCCCTCCACTTT.

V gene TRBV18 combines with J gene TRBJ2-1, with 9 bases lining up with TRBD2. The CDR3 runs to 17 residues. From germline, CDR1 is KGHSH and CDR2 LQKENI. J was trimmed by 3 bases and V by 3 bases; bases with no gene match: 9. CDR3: CASSPGRAGGLYNEQFF. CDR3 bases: TGTGCCAGCTCACCGGGTAGAGCGGGGGGCCTCTACAATGAGCAGTTCTTC.

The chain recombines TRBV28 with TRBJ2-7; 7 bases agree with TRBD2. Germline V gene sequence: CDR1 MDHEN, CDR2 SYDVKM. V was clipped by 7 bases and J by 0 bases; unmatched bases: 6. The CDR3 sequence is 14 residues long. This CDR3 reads CASIPAGSSYEQYF. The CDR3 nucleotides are TGTGCCAGCATCCCAGCGGGAAGCTCCTACGAGCAGTACTTC. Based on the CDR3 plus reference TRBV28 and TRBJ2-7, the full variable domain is DVKVTQSSRYLVKRTGEKVFLECVQDMDHENMFWYRQDPGLGLRLIYFSYDVKMKEKGDIPEGYSVSREKKERFSLILESASTNQTSMYLCASIPAGSSYEQYFGPGTRLTVT.

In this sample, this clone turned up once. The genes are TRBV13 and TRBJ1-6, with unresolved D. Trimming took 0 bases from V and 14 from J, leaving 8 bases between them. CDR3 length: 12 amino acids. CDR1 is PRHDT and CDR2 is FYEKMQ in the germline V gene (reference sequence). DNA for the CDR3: TGTGCCAGCAGCTTAGGGGGCAGGTCCCTCCACTTT. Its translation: CASSLGGRSLHF.

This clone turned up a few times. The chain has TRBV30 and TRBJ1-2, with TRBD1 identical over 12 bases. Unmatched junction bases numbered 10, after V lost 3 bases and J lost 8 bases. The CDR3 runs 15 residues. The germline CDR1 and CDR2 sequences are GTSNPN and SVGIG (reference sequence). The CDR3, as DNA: TGTGCCTGGAGGGGACAGGGGGCGCGAGCGAAGGGCTACACCTTC. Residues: CAWRGQGARAKGYTF.

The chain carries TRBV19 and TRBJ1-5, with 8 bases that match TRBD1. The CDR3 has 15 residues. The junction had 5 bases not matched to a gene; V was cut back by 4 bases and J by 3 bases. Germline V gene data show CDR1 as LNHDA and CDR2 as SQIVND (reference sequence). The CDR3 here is CASSKLDRDNQPQHF. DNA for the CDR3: TGTGCCAGTAGTAAGTTGGACAGGGACAATCAGCCCCAGCATTTT.

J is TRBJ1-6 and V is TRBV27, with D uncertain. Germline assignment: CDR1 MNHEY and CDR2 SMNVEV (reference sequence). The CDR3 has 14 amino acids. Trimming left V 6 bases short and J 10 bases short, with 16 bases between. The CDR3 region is CASSLREPRSPLHF. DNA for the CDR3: TGTGCCAGCAGCTTGAGGGAGCCTAGGTCACCCCTCCACTTT.

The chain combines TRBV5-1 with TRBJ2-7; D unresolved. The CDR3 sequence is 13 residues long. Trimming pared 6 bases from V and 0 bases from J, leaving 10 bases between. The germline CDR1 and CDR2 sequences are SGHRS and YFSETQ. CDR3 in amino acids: CASTSDNSYEQYF. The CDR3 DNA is TGCGCCAGCACCTCAGACAACTCCTACGAGCAGTACTTC.